The text below deals with one T cell receptor beta chain. Just one base apart from a much larger clone, this may be a read error. The data belong to a study of shared clonotypes between healthy human individuals. Profiling relied on immunoSEQ multiplex PCR, and the TCRdb table lists in-frame clones only, not all of them. This table holds about 960,000 clones, approximately 80% found once. Sequencing was done on a sample of memory CD4+ T cells sorted from blood. As for subset: CD45RA-negative fraction. This receptor was identified in a man aged 18 to 29 in good health.

The CDR3 reads CASSLAVNTEAFF. In DNA, the CDR3 is TGTGCCAGCAGCTTGGCAGTGAACACTGAAGCTTTCTTT. The chain employs TRBV11-1 and TRBJ1-1; D call uncertain. This CDR3 has 13 amino acids. V dropped 3 bases and J dropped 0 bases, with 5 bases sitting between them. CDR1 and CDR2 (germline): SGHAT, FQDESV (reference sequence). Combining the CDR3 with reference TRBV11-1 and TRBJ1-1 gives the whole variable domain EAEVAQSPRYKITEKSQAVAFWCDPISGHATLYWYRQILGQGPELLVQFQDESVVDDSQLPKDRFSAERLKGVDSTLKIQPAELGDSAMYLCASSLAVNTEAFFGQGTRLTVV.